This T cell receptor beta chain was captured in a study of fetal regulatory T cell absence and autoimmunity (dated by TCRdb to the late 2010s). Notes on the research overall: The IPEX patients showed exocrine pancreas autoimmunity in the absence of clinical diabetes. General conclusions and limits of the study: Cord blood and pancreas had broadly similar TRB gene family usage, resembling published neonatal and adult repertoires. The oligoclonal enrichment was interpreted as support for antigen-driven autoimmunity occurring in the pancreas before birth in IPEX syndrome. Compared with cord blood, the pancreas TCR compartment showed significant oligoclonal enrichment, and some top clones were enriched more than 100-fold.

TCRbeta CDR3 regions were amplified and barcoded by two-step multiplex PCR on the immunoSEQ human TCRbeta survey platform. Illumina instruments were used to sequence the libraries, and IgH from the same samples was sequenced in parallel. Per the original workflow: Raw reads were filtered against IMGT V, D, J definitions and binned by a nearest-neighbor algorithm to remove PCR and sequencing errors. Clones were defined as identical nucleotide sequences, and differential abundance between tissues was assessed by per-clone Fisher exact tests with a pFDR threshold of p<0.01. Clones whose frequencies were too low for statistical inference were excluded by a minimum inclusion filter of 10 in either sample. The immunoSEQ Analyzer was used for pairwise clonal comparisons, while IMGT tools were used to assess gene family usage. TCRdb obtained this table from immuneACCESS and retained in-frame rearrangements with V and J assigned. These tables miss some clones; where compared with another copy, unresolved V genes account for less than half of the shortfall, and the remainder is unexplained. From that table come the V and J calls and clone size; the DNA was used to work out D and trimming. The sample includes just over 45,000 clones, with about 80% observed a single time. The ten largest clones take up 0.4% to 0.45% of the sample.

Of note for this clone: What antigen it recognizes has not been identified. Per-nucleotide qualities are absent, and no much larger clonotype sits a single base away.

Trimming takes 3 bases from V and 7 bases from J, and the germline ends sit 12 bases apart. From the cysteine through the phenylalanine, the CDR3 covers 14 amino acids. The only DNA kept is the CDR3, 42 bases in frame from the first base. CDR1 MGHDK and CDR2 SYGVNS were looked up in the germline V gene. Genomic DNA, about 2-3.2 ug, was extracted from umbilical cord blood or frozen pancreas using the DNeasy Blood and Tissue Kit. The TCR sequence derives from a newborn boy with IPEX syndrome. Recombination joined TRBV25-1 with TRBJ1-4, with TRBD1 as a weak D call on 5 bases. Specimen: cord blood. The CDR3 loop reads CASSDGSGGEKLFF. The DNA sequence follows: TGTGCCAGCAGTGATGGGTCGGGGGGTGAAAAACTGTTTTTT. This CDR3, with the reference TRBV25-1 and TRBJ1-4 proteins standing in past its ends, gives the full variable domain EADIYQTPRYLVIGTGKKITLECSQTMGHDKMYWYQQDPGMELHLIHYSYGVNSTEKGDLSSESTVSRIRTEHFPLTLESARPSHTSQYLCASSDGSGGEKLFFGSGTQLSVL.